These T cell receptor beta chains were read from a single sample in a study of T cells after yellow fever vaccination. TCRdb analysed the 5' RACE reads with MiXCR anew, one entry per CDR3 protein. Seen here are 130,000 or so distinct CDR3 sequences, 13% to 15% observed once, and the top ten hold around 46%. The material sequenced was CD8+ T cells sorted from PBMCs, taken 5 days after the yellow fever booster vaccination. The receptors were gathered from a man between 18 and 29 years old who received the YFV17D yellow fever vaccine. The CDR3 runs from the conserved cysteine through the conserved F or W. Each record gives: J gene, V gene, CDR3 protein.

J: TRBJ2-3; V: TRBV9; CDR3: CASSVEASGGADTQYF
J: TRBJ2-1; V: TRBV7-6; CDR3: CASSLGLQGNEQFF
J: TRBJ2-2; V: TRBV5-5; CDR3: CASSPQNTGELFF
J: TRBJ1-5; V: TRBV25-1; CDR3: CASSEQGNQPQHF
J: TRBJ2-2; V: TRBV4-2; CDR3: CASSQDGTSADRGELFF
J: TRBJ2-5; V: TRBV25-1; CDR3: CASSDYGTQYF
J: TRBJ2-2; V: TRBV12-3/TRBV12-4; CDR3: CASSPITGELFF
J: TRBJ2-3; V: TRBV6-4; CDR3: CASSEGGGAADTQYF
J: TRBJ2-7; V: TRBV5-5; CDR3: CASSLSQGETYEQYF
J: TRBJ2-3; V: TRBV4-1; CDR3: CASSQRILSTDTQYF
J: TRBJ2-1; V: TRBV27; CDR3: CASSLGGTEQFF
J: TRBJ1-1; V: TRBV5-6; CDR3: CASSLEGARTEAFF
J: TRBJ2-1; V: TRBV5-1; CDR3: CASSFKTGYYNEQFF
J: TRBJ2-3; V: TRBV29-1; CDR3: CSVEAGRTSTDTQYF
J: TRBJ2-2; V: TRBV2; CDR3: CASKFTGELFF
J: TRBJ2-6; V: TRBV4-1; CDR3: CASRFRETGANVLTF
J: TRBJ2-7; V: TRBV5-1; CDR3: CASSPGLAREQYF
J: TRBJ1-1; V: TRBV7-8; CDR3: CASSGQGAKRAFF
J: TRBJ2-1; V: TRBV12-3/TRBV12-4; CDR3: CASSEAAGSYNEQFF
J: TRBJ2-3; V: TRBV10-3; CDR3: CAISGGTGADTQYF
J: TRBJ2-1; V: TRBV11-2; CDR3: CASRGWGEQFF
J: TRBJ2-1; V: TRBV7-9; CDR3: CASRGSGGAYNEQFF
J: TRBJ1-2; V: TRBV4-1; CDR3: CASSQESWGDYGYTF
J: TRBJ2-5; V: TRBV18; CDR3: CASSPQPQETQYF
J: TRBJ2-1; V: TRBV7-8; CDR3: CASSPLSGNEQFF
J: TRBJ2-7; V: TRBV7-3; CDR3: CASSLFGGSYVEQYF
J: TRBJ1-2; V: TRBV12-3/TRBV12-4; CDR3: CASSLSYGYTF
J: TRBJ1-2; V: TRBV28; CDR3: CASRQDQNGYTF
J: TRBJ2-7; V: TRBV7-9; CDR3: CASSLGRYEQYF
J: TRBJ2-3; V: TRBV2; CDR3: CASSAWGDTDTQYF
J: TRBJ1-4; V: TRBV15; CDR3: CAASTGRAGEKLFF
J: TRBJ2-3; V: TRBV14; CDR3: CASSQIGRPSTDTQYF
J: TRBJ1-5; V: TRBV6-4; CDR3: CAIRGLQGGDQPQHF
J: TRBJ1-1; V: TRBV19; CDR3: CASSIDRQLLDTEAFF
J: TRBJ2-1; V: TRBV20-1; CDR3: CSARSVREGNEQFF
J: TRBJ2-1; V: TRBV12-3/TRBV12-4; CDR3: CASSSQGNEQFF
J: TRBJ1-2; V: TRBV11-1; CDR3: CASSTGGPDGYTF
J: TRBJ2-7; V: TRBV7-9; CDR3: CASSIAGTGETYEQYF
J: TRBJ2-5; V: TRBV12-3/TRBV12-4; CDR3: CASSLSGETQYF
J: TRBJ2-7; V: TRBV5-1; CDR3: CASSAQGLGNEQYF
J: TRBJ1-6; V: TRBV12-3/TRBV12-4; CDR3: CASSYGTGGIFSPLHF
J: TRBJ2-7; V: TRBV30; CDR3: CAWGHSSYEQYF
J: TRBJ2-7; V: TRBV7-6; CDR3: CASSPWDNSYEQYF
J: TRBJ2-2; V: TRBV18; CDR3: CATTTNTGELFF
J: TRBJ2-4; V: TRBV20-1; CDR3: CSAREQGREFHIQYF
J: TRBJ2-1; V: TRBV7-9; CDR3: CASSLLSGGAHNEQFF
J: TRBJ2-2; V: TRBV7-8; CDR3: CASSPGTSGTGELFF
J: TRBJ1-1; V: TRBV12-3/TRBV12-4; CDR3: CASNSDTEAFF
J: TRBJ1-5; V: TRBV27; CDR3: CASSFKPTGGWQPQHF